Below are 2 T cell receptor beta chains sequenced from a single sample in a study of blood T cell repertoires in COVID-19. The data were produced by immunoSEQ multiplex PCR, yet TCRdb's version contains in-frame clones alone and is incomplete. The sample contains about 160,000 clones, around four fifths of which appear only once. Input material: PBMCs or T cells enriched from blood (not recorded which). The receptors shown here come from a woman between 45 and 65 years old in a cohort exposed to, infected with or recovered from COVID-19 (not recorded which).

The J gene is TRBJ1-1, the V gene TRBV28; D not certain. Germline lookup yields CDR1 MDHEN and CDR2 SYDVKM. V was trimmed by 5 bases and J by 5 bases, leaving 15 bases between them. The CDR3 has 14 amino acids. CDR3 protein: CASSPLSLRTEAFF. CDR3 in DNA: TGTGCCAGCAGTCCGCTGTCCCTGAGGACTGAAGCTTTCTTT. Drawing the rest from reference TRBV28 and TRBJ1-1, the complete variable domain is DVKVTQSSRYLVKRTGEKVFLECVQDMDHENMFWYRQDPGLGLRLIYFSYDVKMKEKGDIPEGYSVSREKKERFSLILESASTNQTSMYLCASSPLSLRTEAFFGQGTRLTVV.

V gene TRBV7-9 combines with J gene TRBJ1-6; D is perhaps TRBD1 (6 bases). The V gene's germline CDR1 is SEHNR and CDR2 FQNEAQ (reference sequence). V was cut by 5 bases and J by 5 bases, with 13 bases left in between. The CDR3 is 15 amino acids. CDR3 in amino acids: CASSLRQDHNSPLHF. The DNA of the CDR3 is TGTGCCAGCAGCCTGAGACAGGACCATAATTCACCCCTCCACTTT.